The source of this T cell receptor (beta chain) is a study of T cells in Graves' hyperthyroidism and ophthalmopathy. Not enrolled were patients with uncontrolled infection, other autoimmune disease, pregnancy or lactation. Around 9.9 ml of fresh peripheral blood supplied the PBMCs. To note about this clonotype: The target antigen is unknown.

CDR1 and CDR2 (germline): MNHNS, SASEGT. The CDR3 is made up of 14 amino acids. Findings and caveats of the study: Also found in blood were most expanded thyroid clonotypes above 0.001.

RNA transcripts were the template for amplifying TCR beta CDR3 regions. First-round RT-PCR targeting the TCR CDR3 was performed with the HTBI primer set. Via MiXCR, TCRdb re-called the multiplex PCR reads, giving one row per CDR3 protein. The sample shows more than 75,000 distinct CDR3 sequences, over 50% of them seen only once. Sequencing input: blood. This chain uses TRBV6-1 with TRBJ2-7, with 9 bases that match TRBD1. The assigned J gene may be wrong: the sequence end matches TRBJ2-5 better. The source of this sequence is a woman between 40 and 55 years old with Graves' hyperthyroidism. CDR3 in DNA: TGTGCCAGCAGGCGAACAGGGGGCGGGAAGACCCAGTACTTC. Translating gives CASRRTGGGKTQYF.